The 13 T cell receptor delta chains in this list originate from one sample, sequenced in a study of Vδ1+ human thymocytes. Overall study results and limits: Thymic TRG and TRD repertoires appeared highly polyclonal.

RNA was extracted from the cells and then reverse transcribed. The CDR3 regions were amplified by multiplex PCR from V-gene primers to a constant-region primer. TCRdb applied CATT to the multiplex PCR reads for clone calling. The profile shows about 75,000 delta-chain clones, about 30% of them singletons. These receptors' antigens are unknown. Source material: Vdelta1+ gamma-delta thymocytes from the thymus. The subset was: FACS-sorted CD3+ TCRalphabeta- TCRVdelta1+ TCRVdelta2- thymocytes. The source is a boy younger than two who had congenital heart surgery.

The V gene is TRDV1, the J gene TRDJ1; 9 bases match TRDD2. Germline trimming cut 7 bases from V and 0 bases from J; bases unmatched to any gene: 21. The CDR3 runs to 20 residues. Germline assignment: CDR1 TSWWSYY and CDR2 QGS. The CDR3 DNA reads TGTGCTCTTGATACCTTCCTACATAATTCCCTTCCTGGGTACACCGATAAACTCATCTTT. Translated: CALDTFLHNSLPGYTDKLIF.

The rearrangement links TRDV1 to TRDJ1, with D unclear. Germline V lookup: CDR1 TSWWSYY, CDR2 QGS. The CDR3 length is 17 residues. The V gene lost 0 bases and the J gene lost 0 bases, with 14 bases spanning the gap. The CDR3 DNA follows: TGTGCTCTTGGGGAACTAGGTCCTCCGGGGTACACCGATAAACTCATCTTT. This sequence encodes CALGELGPPGYTDKLIF.

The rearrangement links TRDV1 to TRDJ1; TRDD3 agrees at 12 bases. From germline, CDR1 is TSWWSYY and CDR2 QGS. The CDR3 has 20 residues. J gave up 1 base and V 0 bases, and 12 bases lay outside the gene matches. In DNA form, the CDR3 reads TGTGCTCTTGGGGAACTAGTCGAGTACTGGGGGATACTAGCCACCGATAAACTCATCTTT. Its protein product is CALGELVEYWGILATDKLIF.

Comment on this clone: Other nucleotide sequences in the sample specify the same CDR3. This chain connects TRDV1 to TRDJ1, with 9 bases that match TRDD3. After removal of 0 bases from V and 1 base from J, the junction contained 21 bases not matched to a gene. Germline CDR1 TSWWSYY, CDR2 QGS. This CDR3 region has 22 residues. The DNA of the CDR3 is TGTGCTCTTGGGGAACTCAGCCCTATCCTTCCTTACTGGGGGACGATCACCGATAAACTCATCTTT. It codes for CALGELSPILPYWGTITDKLIF.

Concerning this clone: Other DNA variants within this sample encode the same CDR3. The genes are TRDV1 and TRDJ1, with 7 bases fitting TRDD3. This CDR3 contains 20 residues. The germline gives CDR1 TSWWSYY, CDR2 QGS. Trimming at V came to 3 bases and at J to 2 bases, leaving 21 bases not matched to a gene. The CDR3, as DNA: TGTGCTCTTGGGGACCTATCTCCGGTATACTGGGGCCCACCGACCGATAAACTCATCTTT. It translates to CALGDLSPVYWGPPTDKLIF.

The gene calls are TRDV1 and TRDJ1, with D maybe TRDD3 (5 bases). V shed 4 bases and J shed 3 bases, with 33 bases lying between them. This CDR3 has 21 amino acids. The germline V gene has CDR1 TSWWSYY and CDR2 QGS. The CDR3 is CALGVRPLLWAPRPFPDKLIF. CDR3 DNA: TGTGCTCTTGGGGTCAGGCCACTCCTCTGGGCGCCCCGACCTTTCCCCGATAAACTCATCTTT.

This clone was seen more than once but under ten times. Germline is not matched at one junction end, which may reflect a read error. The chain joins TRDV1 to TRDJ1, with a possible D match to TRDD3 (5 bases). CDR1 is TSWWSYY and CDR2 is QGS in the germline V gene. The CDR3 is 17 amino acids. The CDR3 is CASTPGVTTTGADKFIF. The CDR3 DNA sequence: TGTGCTTCCACGCCGGGGGTCACAACAACGGGAGCCGATAAATTCATCTTT.

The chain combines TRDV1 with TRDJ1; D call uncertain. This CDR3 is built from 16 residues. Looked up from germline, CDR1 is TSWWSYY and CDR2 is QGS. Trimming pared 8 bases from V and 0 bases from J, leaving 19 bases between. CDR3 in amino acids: CALSFGAPKNTDKLIF. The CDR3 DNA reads TGTGCTCTTAGCTTCGGGGCCCCAAAGAACACCGATAAACTCATCTTT.

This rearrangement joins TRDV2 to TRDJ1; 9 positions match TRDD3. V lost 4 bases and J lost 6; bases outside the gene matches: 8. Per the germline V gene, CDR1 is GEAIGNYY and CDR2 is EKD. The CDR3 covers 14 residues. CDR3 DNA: TGTGCCTGTGATATGGGGATACGCGGGCATAAACTCATCTTT. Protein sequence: CACDMGIRGHKLIF.

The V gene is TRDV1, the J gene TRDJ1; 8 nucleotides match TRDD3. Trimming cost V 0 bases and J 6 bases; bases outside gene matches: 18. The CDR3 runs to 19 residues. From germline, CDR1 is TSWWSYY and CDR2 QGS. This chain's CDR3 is CALGELEDPTDWGGYKLIF. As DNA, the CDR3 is TGTGCTCTTGGGGAACTAGAAGATCCTACGGACTGGGGGGGTTATAAACTCATCTTT.

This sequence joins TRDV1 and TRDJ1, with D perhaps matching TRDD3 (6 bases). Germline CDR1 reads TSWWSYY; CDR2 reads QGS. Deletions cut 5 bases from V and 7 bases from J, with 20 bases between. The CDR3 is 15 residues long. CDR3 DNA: TGTGCTCTTGGGAATCGCCCCTACTGGGATGTTAAACTCATCTTT. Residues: CALGNRPYWDVKLIF.

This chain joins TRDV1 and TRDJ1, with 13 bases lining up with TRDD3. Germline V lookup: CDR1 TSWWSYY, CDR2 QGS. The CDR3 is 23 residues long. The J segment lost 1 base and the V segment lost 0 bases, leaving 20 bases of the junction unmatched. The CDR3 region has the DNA TGTGCTCTTGGGGAACTCCACCCTTCGCTCGCTTACTGGGGGATACGGGGCACCGATAAACTCATCTTT. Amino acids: CALGELHPSLAYWGIRGTDKLIF.

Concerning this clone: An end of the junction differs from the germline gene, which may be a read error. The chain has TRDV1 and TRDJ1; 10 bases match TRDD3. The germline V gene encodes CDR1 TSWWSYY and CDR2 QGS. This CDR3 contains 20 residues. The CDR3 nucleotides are TGTGCTCTTGGGGAACGTGTACTGCGGTACTGGGGGATGTACACCGATAAACTCACCTTT. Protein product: CALGERVLRYWGMYTDKLTF.